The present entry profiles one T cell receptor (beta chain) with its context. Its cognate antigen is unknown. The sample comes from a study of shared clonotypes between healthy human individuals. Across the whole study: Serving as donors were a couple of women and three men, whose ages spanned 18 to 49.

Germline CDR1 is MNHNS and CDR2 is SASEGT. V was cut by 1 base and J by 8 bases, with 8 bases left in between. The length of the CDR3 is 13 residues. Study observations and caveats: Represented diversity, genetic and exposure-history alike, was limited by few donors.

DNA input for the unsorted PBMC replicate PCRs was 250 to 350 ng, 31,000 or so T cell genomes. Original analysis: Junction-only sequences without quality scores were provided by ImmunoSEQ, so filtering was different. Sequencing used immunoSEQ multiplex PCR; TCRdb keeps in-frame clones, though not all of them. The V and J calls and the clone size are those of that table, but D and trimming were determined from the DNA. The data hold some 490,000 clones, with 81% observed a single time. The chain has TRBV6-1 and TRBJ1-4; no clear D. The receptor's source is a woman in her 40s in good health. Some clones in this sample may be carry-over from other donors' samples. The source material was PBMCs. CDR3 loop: CASSEGGEEKLFF. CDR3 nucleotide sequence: TGTGCCAGCAGTGAAGGGGGAGAGGAAAAACTGTTTTTT.